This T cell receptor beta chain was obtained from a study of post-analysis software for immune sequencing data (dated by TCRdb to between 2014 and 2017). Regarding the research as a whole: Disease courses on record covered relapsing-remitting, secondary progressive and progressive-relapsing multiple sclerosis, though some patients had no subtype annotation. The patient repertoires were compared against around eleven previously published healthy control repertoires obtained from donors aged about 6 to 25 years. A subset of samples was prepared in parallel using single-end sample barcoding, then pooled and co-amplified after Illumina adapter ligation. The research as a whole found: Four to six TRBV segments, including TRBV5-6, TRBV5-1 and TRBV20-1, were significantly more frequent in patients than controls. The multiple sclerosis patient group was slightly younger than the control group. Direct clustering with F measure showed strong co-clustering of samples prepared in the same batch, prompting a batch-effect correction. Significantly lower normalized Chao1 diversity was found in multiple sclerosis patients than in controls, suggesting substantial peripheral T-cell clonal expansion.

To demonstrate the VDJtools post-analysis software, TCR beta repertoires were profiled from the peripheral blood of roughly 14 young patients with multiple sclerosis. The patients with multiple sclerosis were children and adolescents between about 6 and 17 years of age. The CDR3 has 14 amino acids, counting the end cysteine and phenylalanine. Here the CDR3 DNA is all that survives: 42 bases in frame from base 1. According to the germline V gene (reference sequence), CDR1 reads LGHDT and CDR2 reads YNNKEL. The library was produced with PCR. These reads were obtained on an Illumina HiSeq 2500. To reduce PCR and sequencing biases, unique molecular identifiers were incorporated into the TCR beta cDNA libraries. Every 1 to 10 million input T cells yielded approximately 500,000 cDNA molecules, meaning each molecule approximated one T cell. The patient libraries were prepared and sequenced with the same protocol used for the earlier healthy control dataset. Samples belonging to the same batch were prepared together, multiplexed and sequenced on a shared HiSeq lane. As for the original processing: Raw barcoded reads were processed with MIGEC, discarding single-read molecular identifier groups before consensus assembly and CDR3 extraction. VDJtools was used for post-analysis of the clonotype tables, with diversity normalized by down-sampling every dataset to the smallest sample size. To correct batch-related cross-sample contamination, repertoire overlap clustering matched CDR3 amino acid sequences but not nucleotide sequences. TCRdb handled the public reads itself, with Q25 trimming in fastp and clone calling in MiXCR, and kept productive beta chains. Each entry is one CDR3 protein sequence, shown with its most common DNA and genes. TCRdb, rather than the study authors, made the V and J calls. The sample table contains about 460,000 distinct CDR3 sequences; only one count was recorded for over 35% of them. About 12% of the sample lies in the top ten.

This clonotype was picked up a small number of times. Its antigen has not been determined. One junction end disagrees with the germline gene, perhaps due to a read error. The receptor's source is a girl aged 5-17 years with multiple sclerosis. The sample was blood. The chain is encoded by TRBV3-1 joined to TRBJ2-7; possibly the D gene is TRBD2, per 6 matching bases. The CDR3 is CASSQRGNSCEQYF. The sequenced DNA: TGTGCCAGCAGCCAACGCGGGAACTCCTGCGAGCAGTACTTC.